This TCR beta chain was recorded in a study of blood T cells in healthy people across ages (dated by TCRdb to the mid-2010s). The study in broad terms: In model experiments, template switching captured about one uniquely barcoded TCR beta cDNA molecule for every two T cells. Using deep sequencing normalized with unique cDNA molecular identifiers, the study measured how TCR beta repertoire diversity changes with age. The donors were divided into four age groups: young (average around 15 years), middle-aged (around 37), aged (roughly 66) and long-lived (82). To avoid experimental bias, donors of different ages were randomly spread across the sequencing lanes. Two additional independent replicas of 1 million unique cDNA reads from the same blood draw were analyzed for two donors (one aged 18 to 29 and one aged 80 or older).

Systemically healthy Caucasian individuals from Russia, 35 to 40 in total and aged about 6 to 90 years, were included as donors. Each donor gave approximately 9.4 milliliters of peripheral blood, drawn into EDTA-treated Vacutainer tubes. Ficoll-Paque density-gradient centrifugation was used to isolate PBMCs, with at least 6.5 million per sample. Total RNA was extracted from PBMCs with Trizol reagent, with at least 5 micrograms obtained per sample. The percentages of naive CD45RAhigh/CD27high T cells were determined by flow cytometry on a PBMC aliquot from every donor. As for this clonotype: The clone's antigen remains unknown. One base away there is no much larger clone; base qualities are not given.

General findings and caveats noted by the study authors: Compared with the aged group, the long-lived group had more naive CD4+ T cells, fewer expanded clones and increased TCR diversity, a pattern suggesting age selection. Conclusive comparison of naive and antigen-experienced compartments was prevented by the profiling of bulk unsorted PBMCs. Estimates of total diversity based on one million sequenced T cells were considered lower bounds and underestimates. A strong correlation was found between observed TCR beta diversity and the percentage of naive T cells measured by flow cytometry. As age increased, observed TCR beta diversity per million T cells dropped in a roughly linear way, and a significant reduction was already evident by age 40. Donor CMV infection status was unknown, potentially confounding age-related changes in expanded clonotypes.

Libraries came from 5' RACE. The data were produced on an Illumina HiSeq 2500. The second PCR ran for about 7 to 11 cycles and used a J-beta primer mix along with a sample-barcoded 5' primer. Each TCR beta cDNA molecule received a unique molecular identifier from a template-switch 5' adaptor carrying 12 random nucleotides. Each sample yielded at least 2.5 million CDR3-containing paired-end reads. First-strand cDNA synthesis was performed from all RNA using the Mint cDNA synthesis kit, with priming by a TRBC-specific oligonucleotide. All cDNA was treated with uracil-DNA glycosylase and then went through a first 18-cycle PCR with the universal primers M1SS and BC2_uni_R. The original methods were these. Each sample was normalized by randomly selecting 1 million high-quality reads, each carrying a distinct molecular identifier. Instead of being binned into consensus sequences, reads that shared molecular identifiers were thrown out. MiTCR, run with a Q25 quality threshold and the strictest error-elimination algorithm, handled CDR3 identification, clonotype clustering and error correction. A nonparametric unseen species model with Euler transformation was used to estimate lower-bound total TCR beta diversity. TCRdb reworked the public reads: Q25 trimming with fastp, MiXCR clone assembly, productive beta chains retained. Each CDR3 protein gets just one entry, which takes the most common genes and DNA from the rows behind it. In this record, the V and J calls reflect TCRdb's handling and not the investigators' own analysis. The sample contains 850,000 to 1,000,000 distinct CDR3 sequences, roughly 52% of them found a single time. 10% to 15% of the sample goes to the ten largest clones.

The sequenced sample was blood. This receptor was taken from a man younger than 45 in good health.

The sequenced DNA: TGTGCCAGCCATCGGGGTTCCTCCTACGAGCAGTACTTC. The resulting protein is CASHRGSSYEQYF. Recombination joined TRBV2 with TRBJ2-7, with TRBD2 as a weak D call on 5 bases. The trim is 8 bases for V and 0 bases for J, with a gap of 11 bases between the germline ends. CDR1 SNHLY and CDR2 FYNNEI were looked up in the germline V gene. Spanning cysteine to phenylalanine, the CDR3 consists of 13 amino acids. Only the CDR3 part of the read is kept: 39 bases, read in frame from the first base.